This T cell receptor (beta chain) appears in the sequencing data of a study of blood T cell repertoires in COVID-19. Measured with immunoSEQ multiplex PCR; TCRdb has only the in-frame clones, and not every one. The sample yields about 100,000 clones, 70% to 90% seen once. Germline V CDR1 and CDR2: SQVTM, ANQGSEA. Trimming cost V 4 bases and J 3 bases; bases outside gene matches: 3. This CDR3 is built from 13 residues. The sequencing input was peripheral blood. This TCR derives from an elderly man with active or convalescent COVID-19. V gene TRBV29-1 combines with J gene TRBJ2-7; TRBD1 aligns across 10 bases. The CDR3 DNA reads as TGCAGCGTTGTTGGACAGGGGGTCTACGAGCAGTACTTC. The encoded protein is CSVVGQGVYEQYF.